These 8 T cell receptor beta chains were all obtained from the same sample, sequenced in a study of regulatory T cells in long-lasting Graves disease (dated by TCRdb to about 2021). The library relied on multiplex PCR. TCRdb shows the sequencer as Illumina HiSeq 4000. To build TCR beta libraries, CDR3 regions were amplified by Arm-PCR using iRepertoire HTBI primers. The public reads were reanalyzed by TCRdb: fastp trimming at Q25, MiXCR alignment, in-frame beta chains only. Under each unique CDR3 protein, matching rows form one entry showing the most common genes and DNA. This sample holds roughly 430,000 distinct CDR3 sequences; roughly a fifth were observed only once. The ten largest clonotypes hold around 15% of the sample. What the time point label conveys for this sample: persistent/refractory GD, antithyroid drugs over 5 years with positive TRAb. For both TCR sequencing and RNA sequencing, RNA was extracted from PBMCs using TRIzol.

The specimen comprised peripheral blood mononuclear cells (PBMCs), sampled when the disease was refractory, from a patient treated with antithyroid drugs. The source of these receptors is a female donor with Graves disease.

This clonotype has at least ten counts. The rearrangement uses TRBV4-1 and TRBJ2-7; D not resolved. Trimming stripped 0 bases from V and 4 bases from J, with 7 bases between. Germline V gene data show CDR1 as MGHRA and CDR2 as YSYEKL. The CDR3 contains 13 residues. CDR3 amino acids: CASSQEIRYEQYF. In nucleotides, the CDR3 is TGCGCCAGCAGCCAAGAAATACGGTACGAGCAGTACTTC.

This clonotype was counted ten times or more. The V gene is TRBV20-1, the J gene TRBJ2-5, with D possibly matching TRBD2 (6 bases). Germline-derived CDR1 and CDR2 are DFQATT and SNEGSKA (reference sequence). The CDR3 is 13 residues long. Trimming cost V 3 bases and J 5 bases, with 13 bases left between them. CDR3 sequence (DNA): TGCAGTGCTAGTGCGGGTGGAGGGGAGACCCAGTACTTC. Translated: CSASAGGGETQYF.

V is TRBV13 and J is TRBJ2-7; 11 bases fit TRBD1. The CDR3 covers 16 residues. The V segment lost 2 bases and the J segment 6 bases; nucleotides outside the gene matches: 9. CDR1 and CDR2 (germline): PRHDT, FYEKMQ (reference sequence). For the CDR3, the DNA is TGTGCCAGCAGCTTAAGGGGACAGGGGGTGGGTAGCGAGCAGTACTTC. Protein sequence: CASSLRGQGVGSEQYF. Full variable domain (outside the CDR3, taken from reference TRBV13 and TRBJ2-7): AAGVIQSPRHLIKEKRETATLKCYPIPRHDTVYWYQQGPGQDPQFLISFYEKMQSDKGSIPDRFSAQQFSDYHSELNMSSLELGDSALYFCASSLRGQGVGSEQYFGPGTRLTVT.

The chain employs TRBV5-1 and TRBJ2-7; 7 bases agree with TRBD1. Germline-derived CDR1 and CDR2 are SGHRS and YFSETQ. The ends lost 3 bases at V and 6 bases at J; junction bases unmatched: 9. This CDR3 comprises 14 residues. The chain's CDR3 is CASSSGTEYIEQYF. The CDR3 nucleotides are TGCGCCAGCAGCTCCGGGACAGAATATATCGAGCAGTACTTC.

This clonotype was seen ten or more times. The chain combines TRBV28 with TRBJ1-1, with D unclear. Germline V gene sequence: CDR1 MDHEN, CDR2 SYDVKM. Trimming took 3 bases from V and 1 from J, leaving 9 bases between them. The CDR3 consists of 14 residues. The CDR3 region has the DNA TGTGCCAGCAGTTTTGCGACGGAGAACACTGAAGCTTTCTTT. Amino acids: CASSFATENTEAFF. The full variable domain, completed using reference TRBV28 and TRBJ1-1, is DVKVTQSSRYLVKRTGEKVFLECVQDMDHENMFWYRQDPGLGLRLIYFSYDVKMKEKGDIPEGYSVSREKKERFSLILESASTNQTSMYLCASSFATENTEAFFGQGTRLTVV.

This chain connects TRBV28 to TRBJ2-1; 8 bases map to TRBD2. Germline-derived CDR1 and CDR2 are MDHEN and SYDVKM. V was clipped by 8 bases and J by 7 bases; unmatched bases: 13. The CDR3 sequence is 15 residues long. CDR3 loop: CASVDGSGIVNEQFF. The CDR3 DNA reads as TGTGCCAGCGTAGATGGTAGCGGGATCGTGAATGAGCAGTTCTTC. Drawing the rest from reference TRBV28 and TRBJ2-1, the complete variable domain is DVKVTQSSRYLVKRTGEKVFLECVQDMDHENMFWYRQDPGLGLRLIYFSYDVKMKEKGDIPEGYSVSREKKERFSLILESASTNQTSMYLCASVDGSGIVNEQFFGPGTRLTVL.

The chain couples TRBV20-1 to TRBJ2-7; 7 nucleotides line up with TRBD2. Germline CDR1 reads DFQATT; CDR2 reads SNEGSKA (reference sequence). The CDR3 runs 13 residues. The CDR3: CRAGSDGRYEQYF. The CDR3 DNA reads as TGCAGGGCTGGATCTGACGGGAGGTACGAGCAGTACTTC.

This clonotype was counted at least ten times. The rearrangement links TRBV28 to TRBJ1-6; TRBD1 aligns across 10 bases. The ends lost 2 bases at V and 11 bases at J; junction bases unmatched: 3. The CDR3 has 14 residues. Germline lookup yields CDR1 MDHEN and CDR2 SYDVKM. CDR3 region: CASSLGTGVPPLHF. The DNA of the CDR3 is TGTGCCAGCAGTTTAGGGACAGGGGTTCCACCCCTCCACTTT. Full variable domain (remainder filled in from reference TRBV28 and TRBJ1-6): DVKVTQSSRYLVKRTGEKVFLECVQDMDHENMFWYRQDPGLGLRLIYFSYDVKMKEKGDIPEGYSVSREKKERFSLILESASTNQTSMYLCASSLGTGVPPLHFGNGTRLTVT.